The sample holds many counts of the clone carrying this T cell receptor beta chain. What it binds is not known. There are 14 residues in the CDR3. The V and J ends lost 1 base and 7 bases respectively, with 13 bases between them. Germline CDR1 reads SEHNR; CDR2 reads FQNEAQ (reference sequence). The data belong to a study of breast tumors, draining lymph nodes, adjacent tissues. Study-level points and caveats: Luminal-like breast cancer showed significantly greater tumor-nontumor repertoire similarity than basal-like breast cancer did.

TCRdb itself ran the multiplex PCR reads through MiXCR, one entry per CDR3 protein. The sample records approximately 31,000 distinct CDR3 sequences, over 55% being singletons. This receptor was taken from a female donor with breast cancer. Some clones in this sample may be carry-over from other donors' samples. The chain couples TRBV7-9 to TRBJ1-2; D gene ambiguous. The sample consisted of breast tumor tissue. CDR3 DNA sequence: TGTGCCAGCAGCTTAGAACCTCTAACGGGTGGCTACACCTTC. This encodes CASSLEPLTGGYTF.